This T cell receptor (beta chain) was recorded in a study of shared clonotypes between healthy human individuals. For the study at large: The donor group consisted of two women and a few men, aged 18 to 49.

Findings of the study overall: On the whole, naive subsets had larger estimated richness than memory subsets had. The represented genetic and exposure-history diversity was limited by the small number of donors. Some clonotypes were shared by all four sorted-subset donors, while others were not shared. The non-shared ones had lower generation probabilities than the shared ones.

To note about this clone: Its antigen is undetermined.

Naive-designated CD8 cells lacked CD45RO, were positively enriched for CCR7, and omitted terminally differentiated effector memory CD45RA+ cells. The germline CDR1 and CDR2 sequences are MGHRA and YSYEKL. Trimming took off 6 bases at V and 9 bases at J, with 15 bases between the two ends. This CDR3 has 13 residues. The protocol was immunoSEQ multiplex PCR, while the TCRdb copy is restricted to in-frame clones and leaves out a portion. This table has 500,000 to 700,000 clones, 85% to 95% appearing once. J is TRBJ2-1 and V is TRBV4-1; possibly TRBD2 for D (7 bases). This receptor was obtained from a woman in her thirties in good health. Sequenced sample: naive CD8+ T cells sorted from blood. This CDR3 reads CASRHRGGGEQFF. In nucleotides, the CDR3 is TGCGCCAGCAGGCATAGAGGGGGGGGTGAGCAGTTCTTC.